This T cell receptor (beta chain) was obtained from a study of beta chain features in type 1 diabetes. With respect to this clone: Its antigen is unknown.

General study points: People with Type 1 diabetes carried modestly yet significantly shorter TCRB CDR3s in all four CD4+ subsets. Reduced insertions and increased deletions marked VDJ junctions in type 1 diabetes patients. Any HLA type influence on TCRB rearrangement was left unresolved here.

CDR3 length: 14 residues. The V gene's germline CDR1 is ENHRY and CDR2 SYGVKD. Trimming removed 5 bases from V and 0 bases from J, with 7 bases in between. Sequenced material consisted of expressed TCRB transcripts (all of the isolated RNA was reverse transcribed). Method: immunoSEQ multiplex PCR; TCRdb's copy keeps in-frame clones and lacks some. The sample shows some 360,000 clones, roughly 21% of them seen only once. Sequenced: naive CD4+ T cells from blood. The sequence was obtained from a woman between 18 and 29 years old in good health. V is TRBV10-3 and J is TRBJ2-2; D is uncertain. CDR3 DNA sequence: TGTGCCATCAGTCCTCCTACGAACACCGGGGAGCTGTTTTTT. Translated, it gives CAISPPTNTGELFF.